This is a list of T cell receptor beta chains from one sample in a study of blood T cell repertoires in COVID-19. Measured with immunoSEQ multiplex PCR; TCRdb has only the in-frame clones, and not every one. The sample has 20,000 to 25,000 clones, over 80% seen once. What was sequenced was peripheral blood. The receptor set was obtained from a human donor with active COVID-19. The donor label of this sample is uncertain. CDR3s leave out the opening cysteine and the closing phenylalanine or tryptophan. A D gene is named only where the DNA matches it firmly.

v_gene: TRBV19; j_gene: TRBJ1-5; len: 14; d_gene: -; CDR3aa: ASSRQVAISNQPQH
v_gene: TRBV7-2; j_gene: TRBJ1-2; len: 13; d_gene: -; CDR3aa: ASSSTGRSNYGYT
v_gene: TRBV5-1; j_gene: TRBJ1-5; len: 13; d_gene: -; CDR3aa: ASSLASGSNQPQH
v_gene: TRBV5-4; j_gene: TRBJ2-7; len: 14; d_gene: TRBD2; CDR3aa: ASSLGLAGVEAEQY
v_gene: TRBV6-1; j_gene: TRBJ1-1; len: 13; d_gene: -; CDR3aa: ASSENPGLNTEAF
v_gene: TRBV12-3/TRBV12-4; j_gene: TRBJ2-7; len: 11; d_gene: -; CDR3aa: ASSPDPTGEQY
v_gene: TRBV7-2; j_gene: TRBJ2-7; len: 12; d_gene: TRBD1; CDR3aa: ASSEDRDSYEQY
v_gene: TRBV6-5; j_gene: TRBJ1-4; len: 12; d_gene: -; CDR3aa: ASSETTTNEKLF
v_gene: TRBV6-5; j_gene: TRBJ2-5; len: 13; d_gene: -; CDR3aa: ASSYTRDRRETQY
v_gene: TRBV7-2; j_gene: TRBJ2-2; len: 12; d_gene: -; CDR3aa: ASSFQGGAGELF
v_gene: TRBV14; j_gene: TRBJ1-4; len: 13; d_gene: TRBD1; CDR3aa: ASSRTQGAGEKLF
v_gene: TRBV19; j_gene: TRBJ2-2; len: 14; d_gene: -; CDR3aa: ASSIHRRAGTGELF
v_gene: TRBV19; j_gene: TRBJ1-2; len: 13; d_gene: -; CDR3aa: ASRDLGGQEFGYT
v_gene: TRBV6-5; j_gene: TRBJ2-3; len: 10; d_gene: TRBD2; CDR3aa: ASRGLLDTQY
v_gene: TRBV3-1/TRBV3-2; j_gene: TRBJ1-2; len: 11; d_gene: -; CDR3aa: ASSLGGVYGYT
v_gene: TRBV6-5; j_gene: TRBJ1-5; len: 12; d_gene: TRBD1; CDR3aa: ASRAGTGNQPQH
v_gene: TRBV7-8; j_gene: TRBJ1-4; len: 14; d_gene: TRBD1; CDR3aa: ASSLDRGRGFSKLF
v_gene: TRBV5-4; j_gene: TRBJ2-7; len: 12; d_gene: -; CDR3aa: ASSFSGSPYEQY
v_gene: TRBV3-1/TRBV3-2; j_gene: TRBJ2-3; len: 13; d_gene: TRBD1; CDR3aa: ASERTGALTDTQY
v_gene: TRBV2; j_gene: TRBJ2-5; len: 12; d_gene: TRBD2; CDR3aa: AGRTSGAQETQY
v_gene: TRBV2; j_gene: TRBJ2-1; len: 12; d_gene: TRBD2; CDR3aa: ASSTSGGYNEQF
v_gene: TRBV7-2; j_gene: TRBJ2-7; len: 9; d_gene: -; CDR3aa: ASSLRYEQY
v_gene: TRBV7-9; j_gene: TRBJ1-2; len: 12; d_gene: -; CDR3aa: ASSSLGTGNGYT
v_gene: TRBV7-6; j_gene: TRBJ2-1; len: 13; d_gene: TRBD1; CDR3aa: ASSLIGQGSNEQF
v_gene: TRBV2; j_gene: TRBJ1-2; len: 8; d_gene: -; CDR3aa: ASSRYGYT
v_gene: TRBV4-3; j_gene: TRBJ2-1; len: 12; d_gene: -; CDR3aa: ASSPAASGDEQF
v_gene: TRBV6-5; j_gene: TRBJ2-5; len: 13; d_gene: TRBD2; CDR3aa: ASTPSGSGSETQY
v_gene: TRBV27; j_gene: TRBJ1-2; len: 13; d_gene: -; CDR3aa: ASSPHDRWGYGYT
v_gene: TRBV4-1; j_gene: TRBJ2-1; len: 14; d_gene: TRBD2; CDR3aa: ASSRPETSAYNEQF
v_gene: TRBV10-3; j_gene: TRBJ1-5; len: 10; d_gene: -; CDR3aa: AIGGENQPQH
v_gene: TRBV21-1; j_gene: TRBJ2-5; len: 17; d_gene: -; CDR3aa: ASTRERGQRAGGQETQY
v_gene: TRBV18; j_gene: TRBJ2-1; len: 13; d_gene: TRBD1; CDR3aa: ASSHGQDTYNEQF
v_gene: TRBV4-1; j_gene: TRBJ2-7; len: 14; d_gene: -; CDR3aa: ASSQPRRGPPYEQY
v_gene: TRBV2; j_gene: TRBJ2-5; len: 13; d_gene: TRBD1; CDR3aa: ASSGGTGSRETQY
v_gene: TRBV9; j_gene: TRBJ2-1; len: 13; d_gene: TRBD2; CDR3aa: ASSVGTSGINEQF
v_gene: TRBV10-3; j_gene: TRBJ2-3; len: 12; d_gene: TRBD2; CDR3aa: AISELAGGDTQY
v_gene: TRBV10-3; j_gene: TRBJ2-3; len: 11; d_gene: TRBD2; CDR3aa: ATRLAETDTQY
v_gene: TRBV19; j_gene: TRBJ1-3; len: 13; d_gene: TRBD1; CDR3aa: ASSISDRAGNTIY
v_gene: TRBV14; j_gene: TRBJ2-1; len: 13; d_gene: TRBD2; CDR3aa: ASSQRLAGGHEQF
v_gene: TRBV4-1; j_gene: TRBJ2-2; len: 14; d_gene: -; CDR3aa: ASSQTKGERGRELF
v_gene: TRBV19; j_gene: TRBJ2-7; len: 9; d_gene: -; CDR3aa: ASSIADEQY
v_gene: TRBV14; j_gene: TRBJ1-1; len: 10; d_gene: -; CDR3aa: ASSPGNTEAF
v_gene: TRBV6-1; j_gene: TRBJ2-1; len: 15; d_gene: -; CDR3aa: ASSGGPSGGPYNEQF
v_gene: TRBV6-5; j_gene: TRBJ1-5; len: 11; d_gene: -; CDR3aa: ASSEGSHQPQH
v_gene: TRBV29-1; j_gene: TRBJ2-7; len: 9; d_gene: TRBD2; CDR3aa: SVGEGYEQY